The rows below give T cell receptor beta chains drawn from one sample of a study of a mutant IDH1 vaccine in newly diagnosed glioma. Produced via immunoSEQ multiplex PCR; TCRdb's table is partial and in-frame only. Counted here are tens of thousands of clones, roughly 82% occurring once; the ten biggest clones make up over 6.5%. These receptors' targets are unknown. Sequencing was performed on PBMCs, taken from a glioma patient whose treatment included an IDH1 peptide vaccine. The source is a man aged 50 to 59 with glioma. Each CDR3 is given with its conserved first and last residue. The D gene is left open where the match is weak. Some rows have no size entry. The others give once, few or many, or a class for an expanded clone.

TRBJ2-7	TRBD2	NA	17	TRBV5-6	TGTGCCAGCAGCTTGGCCTTCGGGGGGGACCCTCGCTACGAGCAGTACTTC	CASSLAFGGDPRYEQYF
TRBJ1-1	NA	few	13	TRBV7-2	TGTGCCAGCAGCTTATCAGCGAACACTGAAGCTTTCTTT	CASSLSANTEAFF
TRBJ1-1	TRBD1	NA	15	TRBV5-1	TGCGCCAGCAGCTCCGGGACAACAGGGGGCACTGAAGCTTTCTTT	CASSSGTTGGTEAFF
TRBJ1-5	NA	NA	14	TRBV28	TGTGCCAGCACTACTCGGGGGGTTTTTCAGCCCCAGCATTTT	CASTTRGVFQPQHF
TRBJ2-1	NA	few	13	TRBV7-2	TGTGCCAGCAGCGGCTCTGCGGGAAATGAGCAGTTCTTC	CASSGSAGNEQFF
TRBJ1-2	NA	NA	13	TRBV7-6	TGTGCCAGCAGCGCCGACACGAACTATGGCTACACCTTC	CASSADTNYGYTF
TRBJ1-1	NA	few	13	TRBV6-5	TGTGCCAGCACCAGAGAATCGAACACTGAAGCTTTCTTT	CASTRESNTEAFF
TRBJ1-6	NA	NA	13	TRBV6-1	TGTGCCAGCAGTCCAGTCAGTAATTCACCCCTCCACTTT	CASSPVSNSPLHF
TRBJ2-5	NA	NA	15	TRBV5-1	TGCGCCAGCAGCTTGAGAGGGGGATCGGGGGAGACCCAGTACTTC	CASSLRGGSGETQYF
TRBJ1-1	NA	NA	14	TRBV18	TGTGCCAGCTCACCACCGTCTGGGGGCCCTGAAGCTTTCTTT	CASSPPSGGPEAFF
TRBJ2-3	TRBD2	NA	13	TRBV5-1	TGCGCCACCCGGACTAGCGGCACAGATACGCAGTATTTT	CATRTSGTDTQYF
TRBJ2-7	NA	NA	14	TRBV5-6	TGTGCCAGCAGGACCGTGGACAGTAACTACGAGCAGTACTTC	CASRTVDSNYEQYF
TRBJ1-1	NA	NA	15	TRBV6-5	TGTGCCAGCAGTTACAATACGAGGAGGAGAACTGAAGCTTTCTTT	CASSYNTRRRTEAFF
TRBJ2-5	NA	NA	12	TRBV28	TGTGCCAGCAGTTTAAAACGAGAGACCCAGTACTTC	CASSLKRETQYF
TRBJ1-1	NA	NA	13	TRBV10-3	TGTGCCATCCGGGACCCACGAAAGACTGAAGCTTTCTTT	CAIRDPRKTEAFF
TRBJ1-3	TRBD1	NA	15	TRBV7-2	TGTGCCAGCAGCTTAGAGAGGGGGCTCGGAAACACCATATATTTT	CASSLERGLGNTIYF
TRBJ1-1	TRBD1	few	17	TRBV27	TGTGCCAGCAGCCTCACCGACAGGGGGACCCCGTGGACTGAAGCTTTCTTT	CASSLTDRGTPWTEAFF
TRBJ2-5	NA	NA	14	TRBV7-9	TGTGCCAGCATCAATCCTACCGAGGGAGAGACCCAGTACTTC	CASINPTEGETQYF
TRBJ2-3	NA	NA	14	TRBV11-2	TGTGCCAGCAGCTTAGATATGGGTCCAGATACGCAGTATTTT	CASSLDMGPDTQYF
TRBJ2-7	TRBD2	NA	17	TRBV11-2	TGTGCCAGCAGCTTAGGGGGTTGGACTAGCGGGGCCTACGAGCAGTACTTC	CASSLGGWTSGAYEQYF
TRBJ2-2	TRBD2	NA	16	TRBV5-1	TGCGCCAGCAGCTTGGTTTCGGGGGGGAACACCGGGGAGCTGTTTTTT	CASSLVSGGNTGELFF
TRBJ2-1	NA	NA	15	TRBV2	TGTGCCAGCAGTGGACCAGCGGGTGGACAGCATGAGCAGTTCTTC	CASSGPAGGQHEQFF
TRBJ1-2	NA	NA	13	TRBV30	TGTGCCCGTCGTCCGAGGGGACCTTATGGCTACACCTTC	CARRPRGPYGYTF
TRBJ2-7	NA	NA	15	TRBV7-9	TGTGCCAGCAGCCTGGCCGGGGAGTCGGACTACGAGCAGTACTTC	CASSLAGESDYEQYF
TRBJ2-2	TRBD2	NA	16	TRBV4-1	TGCGCCAGCAGCCAAGCGAGCGGGACCGGCACCGGGGAGCTGTTTTTT	CASSQASGTGTGELFF
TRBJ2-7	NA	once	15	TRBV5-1	TGCGCCAGCAGCTTCCCCCCAGCAGGCGGGTACGAGCAGTACTTC	CASSFPPAGGYEQYF
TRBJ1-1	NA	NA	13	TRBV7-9	TGTGCCAGCAGCTTAGGACCGTATAGGGAAGCTTTCTTT	CASSLGPYREAFF
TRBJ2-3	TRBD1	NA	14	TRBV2	TGTGCCAGCAGTGGGGGACAGGGTCCTGATACGCAGTATTTT	CASSGGQGPDTQYF
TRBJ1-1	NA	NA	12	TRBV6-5	TGTGCCAGCAGACGACTAGCCACTGAAGCTTTCTTT	CASRRLATEAFF
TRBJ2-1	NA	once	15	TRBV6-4	TGTGCCAGCAGTGATAGCGGAGATCCTTACAATGAGCAGTTCTTC	CASSDSGDPYNEQFF
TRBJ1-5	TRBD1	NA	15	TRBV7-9	TGTGCCAGCAGCCAGGACAGGGTAGGCAATCAGCCCCAGCATTTT	CASSQDRVGNQPQHF
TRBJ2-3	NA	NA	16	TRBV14	TGTGCCAGCAGCCAATTGACGGGGTGGGATCTGGATACGCAGTATTTT	CASSQLTGWDLDTQYF
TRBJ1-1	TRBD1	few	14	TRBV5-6	TGTGCCAGCAATTCACAGGGGGTGGACACTGAAGCTTTCTTT	CASNSQGVDTEAFF
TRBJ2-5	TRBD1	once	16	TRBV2	TGTGCCAGCGGGGGGACAGGGAGCTCCCCAGAGGAGACCCAGTACTTC	CASGGTGSSPEETQYF
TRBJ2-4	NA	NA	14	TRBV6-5	TGTGCCAGCAGTTACCCGTCATGGAAAAACATTCAGTACTTC	CASSYPSWKNIQYF
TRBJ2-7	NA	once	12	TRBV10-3	TGTGCCACCGCCCCTCGAACTTCCGAGCAGTACTTC	CATAPRTSEQYF
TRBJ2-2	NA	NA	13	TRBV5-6	TGTGCCAGCAGCCCCTCGGTTAGGGCGGTGCTGTTTTTT	CASSPSVRAVLFF
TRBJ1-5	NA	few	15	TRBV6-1	TGTGCCGGATCACAAGGACACGCGTTCAATCAGCCCCAGCATTTT	CAGSQGHAFNQPQHF
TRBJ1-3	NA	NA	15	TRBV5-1	TGCGCCAGCAGCTTGGGGCCCTCCCCTGGAAACACCATATATTTT	CASSLGPSPGNTIYF
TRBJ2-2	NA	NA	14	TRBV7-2	TGTGCCAGCAGGAGTGGCAGGGCGGCCGGGGAGCTGTTTTTT	CASRSGRAAGELFF
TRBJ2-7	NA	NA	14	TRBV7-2	TGTGCCAGCAGCTTGGACGGATCCGTGTACGAGCAGTACTTC	CASSLDGSVYEQYF
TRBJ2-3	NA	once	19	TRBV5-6	TGTGCCAGCAGCCCTCTTCTAAGGGGGCGGGGGGCTAACACAGATACGCAGTATTTT	CASSPLLRGRGANTDTQYF
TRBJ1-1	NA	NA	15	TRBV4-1	TGCGCCAGCAGCCAAGATCACAGGGCGGGCACTGAAGCTTTCTTT	CASSQDHRAGTEAFF
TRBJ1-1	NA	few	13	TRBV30	TGTGCCTGGAGTGTTCAGAGAAACACTGAAGCTTTCTTT	CAWSVQRNTEAFF
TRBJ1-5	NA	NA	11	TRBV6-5	TGTGCCAGCAGTTCGGGGGTGACCCAGCATTTT	CASSSGVTQHF
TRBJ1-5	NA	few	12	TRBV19	TGTGCCAGTAGTATCACTAATCAGCCCCAGCATTTT	CASSITNQPQHF
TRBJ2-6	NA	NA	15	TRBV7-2	TGTGCCAGCGGAACGAACGGGGTGGGGGCCAACGTCCTGACTTTC	CASGTNGVGANVLTF
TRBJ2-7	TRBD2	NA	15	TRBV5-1	TGCGCCAGCAGCTTACGGACTAGCGGGAGCTCGGAGCAGTACTTC	CASSLRTSGSSEQYF
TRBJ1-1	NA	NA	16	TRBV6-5	TGTGCCAGCAGTTACTCGAAAAGGGGTAGATACACTGAAGCTTTCTTT	CASSYSKRGRYTEAFF
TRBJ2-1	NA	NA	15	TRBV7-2	TGTGCCAGCAGCCTGGGACTGACAACCTACAATGAGCAGTTCTTC	CASSLGLTTYNEQFF
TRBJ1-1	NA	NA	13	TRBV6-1	TGTGCCAGCAGTGATTTCAGGGGCCTTGAAGCTTTCTTT	CASSDFRGLEAFF
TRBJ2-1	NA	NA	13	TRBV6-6	TGTGCCAGTCGGACCGCCTCCTACAATGAGCAGTTCTTC	CASRTASYNEQFF
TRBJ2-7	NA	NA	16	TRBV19	TGTGCCAGTCAAGCTGGGGGACACTTAGATGGATACGAGCAGTACTTC	CASQAGGHLDGYEQYF
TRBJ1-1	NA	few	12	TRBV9	TGTGCCAGCAGCGAGGCGGGGGTGGAAGCTTTCTTT	CASSEAGVEAFF
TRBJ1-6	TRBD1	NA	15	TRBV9	TGTGCCAGCAGCAAGGGACAGGGGTTGGAGTCACCCCTCCACTTT	CASSKGQGLESPLHF
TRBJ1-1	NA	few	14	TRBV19	TGTGCCAGTAGCGAGAGGGGACGGAACACTGAAGCTTTCTTT	CASSERGRNTEAFF
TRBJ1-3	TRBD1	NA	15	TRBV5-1	TGCGCCAGCAGCTTGGACAGGGGGTCAGGAAACACCATATATTTT	CASSLDRGSGNTIYF
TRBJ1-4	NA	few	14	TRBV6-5	TGTGCCAGCAGTGACGACAGCCGGAATGAAAAACTGTTTTTT	CASSDDSRNEKLFF
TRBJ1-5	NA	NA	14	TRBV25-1	TGTGCCAGCAGTGTCGGGGGTGTCGGTCAGCCCCAGCATTTT	CASSVGGVGQPQHF
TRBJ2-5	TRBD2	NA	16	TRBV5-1	TGCGCCAGCAGCTTGGCTAGCGGGGGGGCGAAAGAGACCCAGTACTTC	CASSLASGGAKETQYF